This T cell receptor (beta chain) was captured in a study of blood T cell repertoires in COVID-19. How the authors handled the data: For nucleated cells, counts were estimated from reference gene primer amplification. Only in-frame clones appear in the TCRdb table, and some are missing; sequencing was by immunoSEQ multiplex PCR. That table supplies the V and J calls and clone size; D and trimming were determined from the DNA. The sample lists more than 95,000 clones, about nine tenths occurring once. The CDR3 loop spans 15 amino acids. The germline V gene encodes CDR1 KGHSH and CDR2 LQKENI. V was clipped by 3 bases and J by 6 bases, with 15 bases between them.

The sample comprised peripheral blood. This chain uses TRBV18 with TRBJ2-1; possible D gene TRBD1, 5 bases. The TCR originated in a man aged 60 to 75 with acute or convalescent COVID-19. The CDR3 bases are TGTGCCAGCTCACCGGTCCAGGGATTAAGCAATGAGCAGTTCTTC. Amino acid sequence: CASSPVQGLSNEQFF.